The source of this TCR beta chain is a study of cytomegalovirus exposure and HLA in healthy donors. Researchers ran the PCR with 60 Vbeta and 13 Jbeta primers. The method was immunoSEQ multiplex PCR; TCRdb's version includes in-frame clones alone and lacks a portion of them. Here the sample spans 100,000 to 150,000 clones, about 80% being singletons. CDR1 MNHEY and CDR2 SMNVEV come from the germline V gene (reference sequence). There are 15 residues in the CDR3. J was trimmed by 5 bases and V by 4 bases; bases with no gene match: 7. The gene calls are TRBV27 and TRBJ2-5; the match to TRBD1 covers 10 bases. Sequencing was performed on PBMCs. This TCR was sampled from a woman in her forties in good health and CMV-seronegative. CDR3 sequence: CASSSPGQGSETQYF. The CDR3 DNA follows: TGTGCCAGCAGTTCGCCGGGACAGGGGAGTGAGACCCAGTACTTC.